The source of this T cell receptor beta chain is a study of shared clonotypes between healthy human individuals (dated by TCRdb to between 2020 and 2021). Notes on the research overall: The cohort included a few men and a couple of women between 18 and 49 years of age. For each donor, CD4 naive and CD4 memory were each given three plates, CD8 naive was given two plates, and CD8 memory was given one plate. Blood TCR repertoires of 5 or 6 healthy adults were deeply sequenced to estimate repertoire size and the extent of clonotype sharing between individuals. Different laboratories and diverse techniques were used to prepare libraries and sequence TCR repertoires, to increase sequencing depth and limit assay-specific biases. Between about 0.9 and 9 billion PBMCs per donor were obtained by leukapheresis. Beyond this particular receptor, the publication reports: Sharing across several donors was observed for around 5% of naive CD4, 3% to 3.5% of naive CD8, over 2% of memory CD4, and approximately 0.41% of memory CD8 clonotypes. Naive subsets generally had larger estimated clonotype richness than memory subsets did. Based on pairwise subsampling, the degree of clonotype sharing among donors was expected to be affected by sequencing depth. Incomplete sequencing was indicated by rarefaction of sorted-subset datasets, despite the large sequencing depth. The small number of donors limited the genetic and exposure-history diversity represented. Sampling was limited to blood, and TCR repertoires in tissue likely differ from TCR repertoires in blood. Clonotypes shared by all four sorted-subset donors showed higher generation probabilities than non-shared clonotypes.

The donors were healthy, HIV-negative adults with no recently reported acute infections or vaccinations. Only Caucasian adults living in Nashville, Tennessee, USA were represented among the donors. Magnetic negative selection was used to enrich CD4+ T cells, after which naive cells were positively selected on CD45RA and the negative fraction became the memory subset. Blood was collected by leukapheresis, and PBMCs were isolated by Ficoll-Histopaque density gradient centrifugation and then cryopreserved in liquid nitrogen vapor phase. Analytical flow cytometry was used to check the purity and quantity of every magnetically sorted T cell population. From each sorted fraction, genomic DNA was isolated and quantified by UV absorbance on a Nanodrop 2000c. Using the deep immunoSEQ assay, TCR CDR3 regions were amplified from genomic DNA by multiplex PCR. Genomic DNA extracted from each cell subset was distributed evenly over all wells of several immunoSEQ 96-well plates, and each plate served as one replicate. For sorted subsets, roughly 200 ng of genomic DNA, equivalent to some 30,000 T cell genomes, went into each replicate PCR. Purified libraries were quantified with a Qubit 3.0 fluorometer, sized on a Bioanalyzer 2100, and re-quantified with the KAPA Library Quantification kit. Every immunoSEQ 96-well plate was sequenced on a separate single-read 150-cycle Illumina NextSeq 550 flow cell. In the paper's pipeline: Because only junctional sequences without quality scores were contained in the immunoSEQ output, filtering matching that applied to full-length reads could not be performed. Sequences were annotated with PyIR, a Python wrapper for IgBLAST v1.9, using IMGT germline references to assign V/J genes and CDR3. Reads with weak V/J assignments (E-value above 1e-6), missing CDR3, stop codons, out-of-frame junctions, or ambiguous translated residues were removed. A V3J clonotype was defined by an identical inferred V gene, J gene, and CDR3 amino acid sequence. To compute the percentage overlap between repertoires, the number of shared unique clonotypes was divided by the size of the smaller repertoire. Richness of each repertoire was evaluated using RTK rarefaction, the Chao1 estimator, and Recon v2.1 estimates of unobserved clonotypes. Generation probabilities were computed with OLGA for all TCRbeta clonotypes obtained by the gDNA method from a handful of donors. TCRdb limited this immuneACCESS table to in-frame rearrangements with V and J called. A share of clones is missing; checked studies link under half to unresolved V genes, and the rest is unexplained. D and trimming were read from the DNA, whereas the V and J calls and clone size are those reported in that table. The sample table lists 150,000 to 200,000 clones, 90% to 95% of them with a count of one. Clones ranked in the top ten supply around 0.067% of the sample.

The CDR3 has 13 amino acids, counting the end cysteine and phenylalanine. The DNA shown is the 39-base CDR3, in frame from base 1. The CDR1 and CDR2 encoded by the germline V gene (reference sequence) are SGHNT and YYREEE. V ends up 7 bases short and J 3 bases short, with an unmatched junction base count of 4. Comments on this clone: This receptor's antigen is unknown. Base quality data are lacking; no much larger clone is found one base away.

The chain is assembled from TRBV5-4 and TRBJ1-3; 7 bases in the junction line up with TRBD1. Sample: naive CD4+ T cells sorted from blood. The cell subset or site label corresponds to: CD45RA+ positively selected. This TCR was sampled from a woman aged 25 to 39 in good health. The CDR3 sequence is CASGRTGGNTIYF. The DNA sequence is TGTGCCAGCGGCAGGACAGGTGGAAACACCATATATTTT. Extended through the reference TRBV5-4 and TRBJ1-3 proteins, this CDR3 yields the full variable domain: ETGVTQSPTHLIKTRGQQVTLRCSSQSGHNTVSWYQQALGQGPQFIFQYYREEENGRGNFPPRFSGLQFPNYSSELNVNALELDDSALYLCASGRTGGNTIYFGEGSWLTVV.